This TCR beta chain was observed in a study of blood T cell repertoires in COVID-19. Sequencing was performed with immunoSEQ multiplex PCR; in TCRdb, only in-frame clones are kept and a portion is missing. The sample has 25,000 to 30,000 clones, under 90% seen once; the top ten hold roughly 15%. This clone was counted only a few times. The germline CDR1 and CDR2 sequences are MNHEY and SMNVEV (reference sequence). This CDR3 region has 15 residues. V was pared by 5 bases and J by 2 bases, with 13 bases between. This TCR derives from a man aged 70-80 years with active COVID-19. V is TRBV27 and J is TRBJ1-3; tentative D call: TRBD1 (6 bases). Sample: peripheral blood. CDR3 residues: CASSAGQFTGNTIYF. The CDR3, as DNA: TGTGCCAGCAGTGCTGGACAGTTTACTGGAAACACCATATATTTT.